These 18 T cell receptor beta chains were all obtained from the same sample, sequenced in a study of T cell clones after liver transplantation. Using immunoSEQ multiplex PCR, the repertoire was profiled, and TCRdb retains in-frame clones only, with some absent. The table includes approximately 50,000 clones, over 65% detected once. The specimen was CD4+ T cells from blood, collected 54 months after liver transplant. The receptor set was obtained from a human patient who received a liver transplant. Some T cells could come from the graft donor.

This chain links TRBV7-8 with TRBJ2-7; TRBD1 matches at 9 bases. Losses at the gene ends were 5 bases for V and 6 bases for J; bases not matched to a gene: 8. Germline-derived CDR1 and CDR2 are SGHVS and FQNEAQ. The CDR3 spans 14 residues. The CDR3 is CASSTGTGPAEQYF. The CDR3, as DNA: TGTGCCAGCAGCACCGGGACAGGGCCCGCCGAGCAGTACTTC. Complete variable domain (other parts from reference TRBV7-8 and TRBJ2-7): GAGVSQSPRYKVAKRGQDVALRCDPISGHVSLFWYQQALGQGPEFLTYFQNEAQLDKSGLPSDRFFAERPEGSVSTLKIQRTQQEDSAVYLCASSTGTGPAEQYFGPGTRLTVT.

The chain recombines TRBV21-1 with TRBJ1-5; TRBD1 reflects the table's D call only, with no check against the DNA. TRBV21-1 corresponds to a pseudogene. The length of the CDR3 is 21 residues. CDR3 loop: CASSKESVRTGPSGSNQPQHF. The CDR3 DNA reads TGTGCCAGCAGCAAAGAATCGGTTAGGACAGGGCCTTCTGGGTCCAATCAGCCCCAGCATTTT.

This clone is a singleton in its sample. CDR3 in DNA: TGTGCCAGCAGCTTTTCACAGGCCCAACGGGCGGCTGAAGCTTTCTTT. It codes for CASSFSQAQRAAEAFF. This chain connects TRBV5-8 to TRBJ1-1, with D tentatively TRBD1 (5 bases). Trimming took off 2 bases at V and 6 bases at J, with 20 bases between the two ends. The CDR3 runs to 16 residues. Germline values: CDR1 SGHTS, CDR2 YDEGEE.

There are many counts of this clone. The rearrangement links TRBV19 to TRBJ1-2; D is ambiguous. The CDR3 contains 14 residues. The V and J ends lost 5 bases and 0 bases respectively, with 10 bases between them. Germline V lookup: CDR1 LNHDA, CDR2 SQIVND (reference sequence). CDR3 protein: CASSAPGANYGYTF. Written as DNA, the CDR3 is TGTGCCAGTAGTGCACCCGGAGCTAACTATGGCTACACCTTC.

The chain carries TRBV6-5 and TRBJ1-2, with 9 nucleotides matching TRBD1. Germline V gives CDR1 MNHEY, CDR2 SVGAGI. With V trimmed by 6 bases and J by 2 bases, 4 bases remained unmatched. The length of the CDR3 is 14 residues. In DNA, the CDR3 is TGTGCCAGCAGAGCCGGGACAGGGAACTATGGCTACACCTTC. It codes for CASRAGTGNYGYTF.

This clone was observed a handful of times. V is TRBV5-1 and J is TRBJ2-7; D is ambiguous. V lost 0 bases and J lost 0, with 16 bases in between. The CDR3 has 17 amino acids. The germline V gene encodes CDR1 SGHRS and CDR2 YFSETQ. For the CDR3, the DNA is TGCGCCAGCAGCTTGGGAAGTGGGCGAATTCTCTCCTACGAGCAGTACTTC. Translation: CASSLGSGRILSYEQYF.

Here the CDR3 reads CASSIRAPYEQYF. CDR3 nucleotides: TGTGCCAGCAGTATCCGCGCCCCCTACGAGCAGTACTTC. This chain uses TRBV28 with TRBJ2-7; unclear D gene. Trimming shortened V by 5 bases and J by 2 bases, and 10 bases separated the two germline ends. The CDR3 consists of 13 residues. The germline V gene has CDR1 MDHEN and CDR2 SYDVKM.

The chain uses TRBV7-2 and TRBJ1-6, with D unclear. The CDR3 is 15 amino acids. V gave up 5 bases and J gave up 9 bases, with 17 bases separating them. Germline loops: CDR1 SGHTA, CDR2 FQGNSA. Here the CDR3 reads CASSPQLSVRSPLHF. CDR3 nucleotide sequence: TGTGCCAGCAGCCCCCAACTTTCGGTGCGTTCACCCCTCCACTTT.

This chain joins TRBV7-9 and TRBJ1-6; possible D gene TRBD1, 5 bases. CDR3 length: 15 amino acids. V shed 2 bases and J shed 8 bases, with 13 bases lying between them. Germline values: CDR1 SEHNR, CDR2 FQNEAQ (reference sequence). Here the CDR3 DNA reads TGTGCCAGCAGCTTATTTGGGGGTACGGATTCACCCCTCCACTTT. This translates into CASSLFGGTDSPLHF.

With respect to this clone: Other DNA variants within this sample encode the same CDR3. This chain links TRBV30 with TRBJ2-6, with D possibly matching TRBD1 (6 bases). Germline lookup yields CDR1 GTSNPN and CDR2 SVGIG (reference sequence). The CDR3 runs 15 residues. The ends were cut back, 0 bases at V and 2 bases at J, with 8 bases in the middle. The CDR3 region is CAWSVTGAGANVLTF. The CDR3 DNA reads TGTGCCTGGAGTGTGACAGGAGCTGGGGCCAACGTCCTGACTTTC.

The V gene is TRBV19, the J gene TRBJ1-5, with no clear D. Germline CDR1 reads LNHDA; CDR2 reads SQIVND (reference sequence). The length of the CDR3 is 15 residues. Trimming stripped 6 bases from V and 9 bases from J, with 21 bases between. The chain's CDR3 is CASRVTPQAWMPQHF. In nucleotides, the CDR3 is TGTGCCAGTAGGGTGACCCCTCAGGCGTGGATGCCCCAGCATTTT.

This chain uses TRBV5-6 with TRBJ2-7; TRBD1 is a possible D gene (5 bases). The ends were cut back, 0 bases at V and 5 bases at J, with 15 bases in the middle. Looked up from germline, CDR1 is SGHDT and CDR2 is YYEEEE. CDR3 length: 15 amino acids. CDR3 DNA sequence: TGTGCCAGCAGCTTGGTCGCCCAGGGTGAGGACGAGCAGTACTTC. Amino acid sequence: CASSLVAQGEDEQYF.

This clone was seen once. The chain combines TRBV30 with TRBJ1-2, with D possibly matching TRBD1 (6 bases). The germline gives CDR1 GTSNPN, CDR2 SVGIG (reference sequence). The CDR3 is 13 residues long. Trimming took 0 bases from V and 8 from J, leaving 13 bases between them. CDR3 residues: CAWSVGGYDGYTF. DNA for the CDR3: TGTGCCTGGAGTGTAGGGGGGTACGACGGCTACACCTTC. The whole variable domain, filled in from reference TRBV30 and TRBJ1-2, reads SQTIHQWPATLVQPVGSPLSLECTVEGTSNPNLYWYRQAAGRGLQLLFYSVGIGQISSEVPQNLSASRPQDRQFILSSKKLLLSDSGFYLCAWSVGGYDGYTFGSGTRLTVV.

This clone showed up just a few times. The V call is TRBV7-9, the J call TRBJ1-1; maybe TRBD1 (5 bases). The V and J ends lost 3 bases and 4 bases respectively, with 12 bases between them. Germline V gives CDR1 SEHNR, CDR2 FQNEAQ (reference sequence). The CDR3 has 14 residues. DNA of the CDR3: TGTGCCAGCAGCTTCGGCGGGGGAGGCACTGAAGCTTTCTTT. This sequence encodes CASSFGGGGTEAFF.

This chain connects TRBV19 to TRBJ1-1; maybe TRBD1 (5 bases). This CDR3 region has 14 residues. Looked up from germline, CDR1 is LNHDA and CDR2 is SQIVND (reference sequence). V was pared by 3 bases and J by 7 bases, with 15 bases between. The CDR3 DNA reads TGTGCCAGTAGTATGGAGGGCGCGGACAATGAAGCTTTCTTT. Translation gives CASSMEGADNEAFF.

Here the CDR3 reads CSTGHLYNEQFF. For the CDR3, the DNA is TGCAGCACGGGACATCTCTACAATGAGCAGTTCTTC. The chain combines TRBV29-1 with TRBJ2-1; a weak D match, TRBD1 (6 bases). V lost 8 bases and J 3 bases, leaving 11 bases between the germline ends. Germline V gene sequence: CDR1 SQVTM, CDR2 ANQGSEA. This CDR3 has 12 amino acids.

The chain joins TRBV7-2 to TRBJ1-6; D is perhaps TRBD1 (5 bases). The CDR3 is made up of 12 amino acids. In germline, CDR1 is SGHTA, CDR2 FQGNSA. V was trimmed by 6 bases and J by 10 bases, leaving 10 bases between them. The CDR3 sequence is CASSRGGSPLHF. DNA of the CDR3: TGTGCCAGCAGTCGGGGGGGGTCACCCCTCCACTTT.

The genes are TRBV10-2 and TRBJ2-2, with a weak D call TRBD2 (6 bases). The germline CDR1 and CDR2 sequences are WSHSY and SAAADI. V was shortened by 10 bases and J by 6 bases, with 18 bases between the two germline ends. The CDR3 contains 14 residues. CDR3 sequence: CATFGSRASGELFF. The CDR3 nucleotides are TGCGCCACCTTCGGGAGTCGAGCCTCCGGGGAGCTGTTTTTT.